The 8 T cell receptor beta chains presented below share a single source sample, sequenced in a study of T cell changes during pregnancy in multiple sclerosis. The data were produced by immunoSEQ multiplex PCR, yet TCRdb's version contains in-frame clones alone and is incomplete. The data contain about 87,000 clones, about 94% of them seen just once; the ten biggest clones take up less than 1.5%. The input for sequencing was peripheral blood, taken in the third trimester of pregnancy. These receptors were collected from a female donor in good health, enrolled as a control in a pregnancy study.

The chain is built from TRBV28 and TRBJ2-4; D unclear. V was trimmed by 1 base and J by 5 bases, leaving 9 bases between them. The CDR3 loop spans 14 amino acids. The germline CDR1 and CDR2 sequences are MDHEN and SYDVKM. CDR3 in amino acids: CASSLSRGENIQYF. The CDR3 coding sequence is TGTGCCAGCAGTTTATCCCGAGGCGAAAACATTCAGTACTTC.

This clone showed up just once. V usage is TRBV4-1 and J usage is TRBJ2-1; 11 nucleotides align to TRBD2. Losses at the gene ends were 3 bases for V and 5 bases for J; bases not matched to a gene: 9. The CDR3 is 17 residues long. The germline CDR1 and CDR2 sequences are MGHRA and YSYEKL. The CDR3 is CASSHPTGTSGHNEQFF. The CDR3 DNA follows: TGCGCCAGCAGCCACCCTACCGGGACTAGCGGACACAATGAGCAGTTCTTC.

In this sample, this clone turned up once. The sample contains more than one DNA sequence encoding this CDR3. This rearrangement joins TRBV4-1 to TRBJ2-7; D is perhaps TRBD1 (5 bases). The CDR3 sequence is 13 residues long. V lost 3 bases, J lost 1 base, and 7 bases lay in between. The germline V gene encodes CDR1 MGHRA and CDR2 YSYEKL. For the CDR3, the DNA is TGCGCCAGCAGCCAGGGGCCTTCCTACGAGCAGTACTTC. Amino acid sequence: CASSQGPSYEQYF.

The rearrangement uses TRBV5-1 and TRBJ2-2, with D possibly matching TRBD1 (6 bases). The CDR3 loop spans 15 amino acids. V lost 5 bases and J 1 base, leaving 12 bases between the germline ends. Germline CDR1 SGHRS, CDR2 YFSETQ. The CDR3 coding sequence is TGCGCCAGCAGAACCGGGACATTGAACACCGGGGAGCTGTTTTTT. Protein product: CASRTGTLNTGELFF. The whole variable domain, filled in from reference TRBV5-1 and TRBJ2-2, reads KAGVTQTPRYLIKTRGQQVTLSCSPISGHRSVSWYQQTPGQGLQFLFEYFSETQRNKGNFPGRFSGRQFSNSRSEMNVSTLELGDSALYLCASRTGTLNTGELFFGEGSRLTVL.

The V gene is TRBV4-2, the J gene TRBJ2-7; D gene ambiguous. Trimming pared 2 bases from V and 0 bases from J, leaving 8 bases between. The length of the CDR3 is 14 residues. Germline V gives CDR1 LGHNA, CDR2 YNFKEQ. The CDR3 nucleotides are TGTGCCAGCAGCCAAACGCGTTACTCCTACGAGCAGTACTTC. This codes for CASSQTRYSYEQYF.

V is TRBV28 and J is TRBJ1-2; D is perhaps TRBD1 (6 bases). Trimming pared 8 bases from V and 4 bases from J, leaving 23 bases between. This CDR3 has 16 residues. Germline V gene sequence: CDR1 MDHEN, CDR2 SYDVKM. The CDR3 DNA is TGTGCCAGCCTGGGGGCAGGTCTTTCACCCCTCTATGGCTACACCTTC. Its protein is CASLGAGLSPLYGYTF.

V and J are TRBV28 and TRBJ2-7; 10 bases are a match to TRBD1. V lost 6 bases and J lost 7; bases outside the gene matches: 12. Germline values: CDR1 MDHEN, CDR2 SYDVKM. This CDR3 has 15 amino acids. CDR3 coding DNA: TGTGCCAGCAGGCTGACAGGGGGCAGGACCTTTGAGCAGTACTTC. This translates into CASRLTGGRTFEQYF.

In nucleotides, the CDR3 is TGTGCCAGCAGCCGTCGAACTAGCCACAACACCGGGGAGCTGTTTTTT. Encoded protein: CASSRRTSHNTGELFF. V usage is TRBV21-1 and J usage is TRBJ2-2; the table's D gene call, TRBD2, was not cross checked with the DNA. TRBV21-1 is deemed a pseudogene. The CDR3 loop spans 16 amino acids.